This TCR beta chain is from a study of cytomegalovirus exposure and HLA in healthy donors. Looking at the study overall: In an earlier analysis, around 100 million unique TCR beta sequences were found from approximately 170 million T cells.

Points from the study as a whole: The likely origin of a cluster of highly shared sequence variants was a sequencing artifact.

Worth noting for this clone: Its antigen is still unknown.

Amplification used 60 Vbeta primers and 13 Jbeta primers. Sequenced by immunoSEQ multiplex PCR; TCRdb stores in-frame clones only, minus some. The profile shows 150,000 to 200,000 clones, roughly 78% of them singletons. What was sequenced was PBMCs. This clonotype originated in a man aged 35 to 55 in good health and CMV-seropositive.

CDR3 amino acids: CASSYSRVNYGYTF. The CDR3 DNA is TGTGCCAGCAGTTACTCGAGAGTTAACTATGGCTACACCTTC. This chain joins TRBV6-5 and TRBJ1-2; D unclear. From germline, CDR1 is MNHEY and CDR2 SVGAGI. The CDR3 spans 14 residues. Trimming left V 0 bases short and J 1 base short, with 6 bases between.